This T cell receptor beta chain was observed in a study of T cell repertoires in cytomegalovirus infection. Study-level findings and limits: Accumulated public TCR beta family frequency recognized individuals carrying CMV together with the relevant HLA. CMV-specific HLA-C-restricted TCR beta clonotypes dominated the ex vivo response.

Each CDR3 protein is one row after TCRdb ran MiXCR on the reads. The repertoire holds under 300,000 distinct CDR3 sequences, about 12% seen once, with 1.6% in the top ten. The CDR3 has 14 amino acids. The germline CDR1 and CDR2 sequences are MDHEN and SYDVKM. Remarks on this clonotype: Its matching antigen is unknown. A much larger clone is a single base away; this may be a read error.

This chain connects TRBV28 to TRBJ2-2; 9 nucleotides line up with TRBD1. The clonotype originates from a human donor in good health (CMV status not recorded). Some clones in this sample may be carry-over from other donors' samples. The specimen sequenced was PBMCs. This CDR3 reads CAGSFDRGYGELFF. The CDR3 bases are TGTGCCGGCAGTTTTGACAGGGGGTACGGGGAGCTGTTTTTT.